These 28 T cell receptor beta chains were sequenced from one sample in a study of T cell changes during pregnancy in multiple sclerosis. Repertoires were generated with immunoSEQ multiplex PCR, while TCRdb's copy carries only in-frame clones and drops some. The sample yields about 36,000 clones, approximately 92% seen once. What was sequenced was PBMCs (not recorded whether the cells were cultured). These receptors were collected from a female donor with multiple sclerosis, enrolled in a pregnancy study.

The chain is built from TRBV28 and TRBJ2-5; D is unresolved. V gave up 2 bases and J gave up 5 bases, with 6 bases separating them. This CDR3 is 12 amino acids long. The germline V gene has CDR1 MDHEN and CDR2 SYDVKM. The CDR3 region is CASSLRSETQYF. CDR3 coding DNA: TGTGCCAGCAGTTTAAGGTCGGAGACCCAGTACTTC.

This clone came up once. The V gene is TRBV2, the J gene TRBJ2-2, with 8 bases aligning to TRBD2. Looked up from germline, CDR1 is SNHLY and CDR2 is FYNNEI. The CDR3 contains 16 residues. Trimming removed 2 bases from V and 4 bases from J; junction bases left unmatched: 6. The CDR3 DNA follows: TGTGCCAGCAGTGAAACCACGGGGACTAGCACCGGGGAGCTGTTTTTT. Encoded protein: CASSETTGTSTGELFF.

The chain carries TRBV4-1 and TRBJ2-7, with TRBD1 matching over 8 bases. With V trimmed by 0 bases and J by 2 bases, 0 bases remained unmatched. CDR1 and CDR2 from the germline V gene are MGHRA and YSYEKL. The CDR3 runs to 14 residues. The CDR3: CASSQETGAYEQYF. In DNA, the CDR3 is TGCGCCAGCAGCCAAGAGACAGGGGCCTACGAGCAGTACTTC.

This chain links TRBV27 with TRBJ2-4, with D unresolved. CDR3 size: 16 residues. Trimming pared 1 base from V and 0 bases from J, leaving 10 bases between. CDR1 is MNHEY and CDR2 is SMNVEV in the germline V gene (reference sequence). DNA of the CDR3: TGTGCCAGCAGTTTATTTCCGACTCTAGCCAAAAACATTCAGTACTTC. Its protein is CASSLFPTLAKNIQYF.

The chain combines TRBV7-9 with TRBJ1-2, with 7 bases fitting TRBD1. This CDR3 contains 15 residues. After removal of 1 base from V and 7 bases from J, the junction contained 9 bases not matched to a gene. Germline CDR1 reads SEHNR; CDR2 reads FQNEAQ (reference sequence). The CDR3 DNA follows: TGTGCCAGCAGCTTAGGGGCAGGGGGGCCCGGTGGCTACACCTTC. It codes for CASSLGAGGPGGYTF.

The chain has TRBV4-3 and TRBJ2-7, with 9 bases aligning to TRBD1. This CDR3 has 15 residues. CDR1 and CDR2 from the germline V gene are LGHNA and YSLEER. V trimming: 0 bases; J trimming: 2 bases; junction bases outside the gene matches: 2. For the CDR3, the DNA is TGCGCCAGCAGCCAAGATGGGACAGGGACCTACGAGCAGTACTTC. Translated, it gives CASSQDGTGTYEQYF.

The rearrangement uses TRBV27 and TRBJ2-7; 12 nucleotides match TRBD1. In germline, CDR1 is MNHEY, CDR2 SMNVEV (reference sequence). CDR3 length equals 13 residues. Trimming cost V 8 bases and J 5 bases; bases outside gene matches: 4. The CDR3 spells CASSGTGGHEQYF. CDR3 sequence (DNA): TGTGCCAGCTCCGGGACAGGGGGCCACGAGCAGTACTTC.

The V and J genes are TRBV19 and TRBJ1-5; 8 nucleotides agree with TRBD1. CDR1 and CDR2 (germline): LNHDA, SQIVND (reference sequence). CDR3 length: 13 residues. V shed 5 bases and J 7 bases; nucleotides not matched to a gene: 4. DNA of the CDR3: TGTGCCAGTAGTTCGACAGGGGTGCAGCCCCAGCATTTT. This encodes CASSSTGVQPQHF.

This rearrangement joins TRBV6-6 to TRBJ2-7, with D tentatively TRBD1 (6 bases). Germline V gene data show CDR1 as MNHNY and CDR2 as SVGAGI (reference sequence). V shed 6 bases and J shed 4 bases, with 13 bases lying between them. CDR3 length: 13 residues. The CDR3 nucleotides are TGTGCCAGCAGCCCCGGACAGCTTTACGAGCAGTACTTC. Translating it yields CASSPGQLYEQYF.

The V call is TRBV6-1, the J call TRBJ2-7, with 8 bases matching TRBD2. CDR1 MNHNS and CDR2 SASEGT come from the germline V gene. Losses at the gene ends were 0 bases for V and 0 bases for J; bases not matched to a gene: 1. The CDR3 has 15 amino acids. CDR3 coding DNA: TGTGCCAGCAGTGAAGCGCTAGCGGGCTCCTACGAGCAGTACTTC. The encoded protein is CASSEALAGSYEQYF.

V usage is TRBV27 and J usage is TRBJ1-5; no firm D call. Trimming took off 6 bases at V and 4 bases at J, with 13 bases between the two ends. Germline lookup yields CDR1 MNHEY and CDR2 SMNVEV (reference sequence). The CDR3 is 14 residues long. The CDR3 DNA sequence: TGTGCCAGCAGGTTCTCTTCCTTAAATCAGCCCCAGCATTTT. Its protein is CASRFSSLNQPQHF.

The DNA of the CDR3 is TGCAGCGTGATTGGGCTAGCGGGTGGGGAGACCCAGTACTTC. This gives the protein CSVIGLAGGETQYF. The chain has TRBV29-1 and TRBJ2-5; TRBD2 matches 8 bases. Unmatched junction bases numbered 11, after V lost 6 bases and J lost 5 bases. The CDR3 covers 14 residues. Germline V gene lookup returns CDR1 SQVTM and CDR2 ANQGSEA.

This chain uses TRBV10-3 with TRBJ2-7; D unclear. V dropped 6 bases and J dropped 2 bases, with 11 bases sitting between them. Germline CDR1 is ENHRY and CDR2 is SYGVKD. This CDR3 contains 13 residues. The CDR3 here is CAIRPSTTYEQYF. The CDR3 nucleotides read TGTGCCATCAGACCAAGCACAACCTACGAGCAGTACTTC.

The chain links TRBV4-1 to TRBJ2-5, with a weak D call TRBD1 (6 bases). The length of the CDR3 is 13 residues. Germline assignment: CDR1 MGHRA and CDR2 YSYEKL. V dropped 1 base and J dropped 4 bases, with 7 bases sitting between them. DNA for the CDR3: TGCGCCAGCAGCCAAGGCAGGGGAGAGACCCAGTACTTC. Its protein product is CASSQGRGETQYF.

The CDR3 sequence: CASSGGVHEQFF. CDR3 in DNA: TGTGCCAGCTCAGGGGGGGTCCATGAGCAGTTCTTC. The rearrangement links TRBV18 to TRBJ2-1; 7 nucleotides agree with TRBD2. V trimming: 5 bases; J trimming: 8 bases; junction bases outside the gene matches: 3. The germline gives CDR1 KGHSH, CDR2 LQKENI. The CDR3 is 12 residues long.

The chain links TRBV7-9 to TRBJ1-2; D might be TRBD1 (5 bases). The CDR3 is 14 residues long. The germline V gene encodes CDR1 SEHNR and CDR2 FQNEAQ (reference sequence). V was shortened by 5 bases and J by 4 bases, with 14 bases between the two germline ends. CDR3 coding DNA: TGTGCCAGCAGCCAAGGGGTGGAAGGCTATGGCTACACCTTC. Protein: CASSQGVEGYGYTF.

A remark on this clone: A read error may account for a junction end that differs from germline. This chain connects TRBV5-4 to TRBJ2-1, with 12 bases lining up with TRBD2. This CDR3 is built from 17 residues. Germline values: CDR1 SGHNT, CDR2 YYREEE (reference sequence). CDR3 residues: CASSFRASGRGYDEQFF. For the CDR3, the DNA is TGTGCCAGCAGCTTCCGGGCTAGCGGGAGGGGCTACGATGAGCAGTTCTTC.

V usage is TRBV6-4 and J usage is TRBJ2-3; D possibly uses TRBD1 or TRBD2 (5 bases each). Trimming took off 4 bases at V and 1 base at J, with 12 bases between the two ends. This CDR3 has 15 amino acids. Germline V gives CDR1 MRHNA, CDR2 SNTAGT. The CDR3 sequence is CASSADRGGTDTQYF. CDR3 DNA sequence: TGTGCCAGCAGTGCGGATCGGGGCGGCACAGATACGCAGTATTTT.

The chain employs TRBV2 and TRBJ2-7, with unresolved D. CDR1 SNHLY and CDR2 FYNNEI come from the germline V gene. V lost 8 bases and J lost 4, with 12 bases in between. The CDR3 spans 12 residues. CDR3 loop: CASYSLEYEQYF. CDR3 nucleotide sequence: TGTGCCAGCTATTCTCTAGAGTACGAGCAGTACTTC.

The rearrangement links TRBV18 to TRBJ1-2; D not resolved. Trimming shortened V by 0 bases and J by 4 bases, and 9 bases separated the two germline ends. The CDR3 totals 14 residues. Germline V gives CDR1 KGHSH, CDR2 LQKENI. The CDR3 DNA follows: TGTGCCAGCTCACCACCGGGCAGACCCTATGGCTACACCTTC. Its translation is CASSPPGRPYGYTF.

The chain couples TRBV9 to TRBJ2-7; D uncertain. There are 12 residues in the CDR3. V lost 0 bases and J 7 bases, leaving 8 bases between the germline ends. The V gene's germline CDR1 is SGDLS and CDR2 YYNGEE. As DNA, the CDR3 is TGTGCCAGCAGCGTAGTCCTGGGGGAGCAGTACTTC. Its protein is CASSVVLGEQYF. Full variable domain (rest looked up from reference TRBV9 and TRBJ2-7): DSGVTQTPKHLITATGQRVTLRCSPRSGDLSVYWYQQSLDQGLQFLIQYYNGEERAKGNILERFSAQQFPDLHSELNLSSLELGDSALYFCASSVVLGEQYFGPGTRLTVT.

The CDR3 DNA is TGTGCCAGCAGCCCCCGACTAGCGGGAGTGAGTGAGCAGTTCTTC. This sequence encodes CASSPRLAGVSEQFF. This chain links TRBV13 with TRBJ2-1; 12 positions agree with TRBD2. Per germline, CDR1 PRHDT and CDR2 FYEKMQ (reference sequence). This CDR3 spans 15 amino acids. The trim removed 5 bases at V and 9 bases at J, leaving 8 bases unmatched.

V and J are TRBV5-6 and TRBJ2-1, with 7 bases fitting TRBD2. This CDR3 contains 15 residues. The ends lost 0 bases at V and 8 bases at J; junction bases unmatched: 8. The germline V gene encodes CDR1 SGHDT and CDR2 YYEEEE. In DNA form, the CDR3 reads TGTGCCAGCAGCTTGGCGGGGGGACCCGTCGATGAGCAGTTCTTC. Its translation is CASSLAGGPVDEQFF.

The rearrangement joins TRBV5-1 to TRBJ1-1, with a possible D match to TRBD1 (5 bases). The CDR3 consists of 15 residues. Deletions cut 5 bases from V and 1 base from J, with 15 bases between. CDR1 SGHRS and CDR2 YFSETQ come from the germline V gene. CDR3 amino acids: CASRSHGTANTEAFF. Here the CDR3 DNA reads TGCGCCAGCAGGTCTCATGGGACGGCGAACACTGAAGCTTTCTTT.

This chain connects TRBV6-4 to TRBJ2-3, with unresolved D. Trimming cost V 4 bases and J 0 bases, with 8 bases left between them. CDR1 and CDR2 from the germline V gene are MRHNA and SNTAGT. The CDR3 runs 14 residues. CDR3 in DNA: TGTGCCAGCAGTGTGGACGGAAGCACAGATACGCAGTATTTT. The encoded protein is CASSVDGSTDTQYF.

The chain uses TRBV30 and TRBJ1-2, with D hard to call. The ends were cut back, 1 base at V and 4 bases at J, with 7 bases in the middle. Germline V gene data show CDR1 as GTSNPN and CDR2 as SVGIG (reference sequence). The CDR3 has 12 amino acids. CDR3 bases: TGTGCCTGGAGTGCCGAGGGCTATGGCTACACCTTC. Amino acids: CAWSAEGYGYTF.

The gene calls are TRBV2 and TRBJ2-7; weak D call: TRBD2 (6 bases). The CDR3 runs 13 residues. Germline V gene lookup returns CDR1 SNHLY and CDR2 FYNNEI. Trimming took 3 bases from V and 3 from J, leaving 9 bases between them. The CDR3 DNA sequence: TGTGCCAGCAGTGAGGCTAGCGTCTACGAGCAGTACTTC. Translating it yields CASSEASVYEQYF.

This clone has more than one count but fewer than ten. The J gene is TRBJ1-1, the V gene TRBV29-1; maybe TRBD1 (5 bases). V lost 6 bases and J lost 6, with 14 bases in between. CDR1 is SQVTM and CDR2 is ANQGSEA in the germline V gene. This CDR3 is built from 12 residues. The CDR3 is CSVAAQGAEAFF. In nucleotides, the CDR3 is TGCAGCGTCGCTGCCCAAGGGGCTGAAGCTTTCTTT.